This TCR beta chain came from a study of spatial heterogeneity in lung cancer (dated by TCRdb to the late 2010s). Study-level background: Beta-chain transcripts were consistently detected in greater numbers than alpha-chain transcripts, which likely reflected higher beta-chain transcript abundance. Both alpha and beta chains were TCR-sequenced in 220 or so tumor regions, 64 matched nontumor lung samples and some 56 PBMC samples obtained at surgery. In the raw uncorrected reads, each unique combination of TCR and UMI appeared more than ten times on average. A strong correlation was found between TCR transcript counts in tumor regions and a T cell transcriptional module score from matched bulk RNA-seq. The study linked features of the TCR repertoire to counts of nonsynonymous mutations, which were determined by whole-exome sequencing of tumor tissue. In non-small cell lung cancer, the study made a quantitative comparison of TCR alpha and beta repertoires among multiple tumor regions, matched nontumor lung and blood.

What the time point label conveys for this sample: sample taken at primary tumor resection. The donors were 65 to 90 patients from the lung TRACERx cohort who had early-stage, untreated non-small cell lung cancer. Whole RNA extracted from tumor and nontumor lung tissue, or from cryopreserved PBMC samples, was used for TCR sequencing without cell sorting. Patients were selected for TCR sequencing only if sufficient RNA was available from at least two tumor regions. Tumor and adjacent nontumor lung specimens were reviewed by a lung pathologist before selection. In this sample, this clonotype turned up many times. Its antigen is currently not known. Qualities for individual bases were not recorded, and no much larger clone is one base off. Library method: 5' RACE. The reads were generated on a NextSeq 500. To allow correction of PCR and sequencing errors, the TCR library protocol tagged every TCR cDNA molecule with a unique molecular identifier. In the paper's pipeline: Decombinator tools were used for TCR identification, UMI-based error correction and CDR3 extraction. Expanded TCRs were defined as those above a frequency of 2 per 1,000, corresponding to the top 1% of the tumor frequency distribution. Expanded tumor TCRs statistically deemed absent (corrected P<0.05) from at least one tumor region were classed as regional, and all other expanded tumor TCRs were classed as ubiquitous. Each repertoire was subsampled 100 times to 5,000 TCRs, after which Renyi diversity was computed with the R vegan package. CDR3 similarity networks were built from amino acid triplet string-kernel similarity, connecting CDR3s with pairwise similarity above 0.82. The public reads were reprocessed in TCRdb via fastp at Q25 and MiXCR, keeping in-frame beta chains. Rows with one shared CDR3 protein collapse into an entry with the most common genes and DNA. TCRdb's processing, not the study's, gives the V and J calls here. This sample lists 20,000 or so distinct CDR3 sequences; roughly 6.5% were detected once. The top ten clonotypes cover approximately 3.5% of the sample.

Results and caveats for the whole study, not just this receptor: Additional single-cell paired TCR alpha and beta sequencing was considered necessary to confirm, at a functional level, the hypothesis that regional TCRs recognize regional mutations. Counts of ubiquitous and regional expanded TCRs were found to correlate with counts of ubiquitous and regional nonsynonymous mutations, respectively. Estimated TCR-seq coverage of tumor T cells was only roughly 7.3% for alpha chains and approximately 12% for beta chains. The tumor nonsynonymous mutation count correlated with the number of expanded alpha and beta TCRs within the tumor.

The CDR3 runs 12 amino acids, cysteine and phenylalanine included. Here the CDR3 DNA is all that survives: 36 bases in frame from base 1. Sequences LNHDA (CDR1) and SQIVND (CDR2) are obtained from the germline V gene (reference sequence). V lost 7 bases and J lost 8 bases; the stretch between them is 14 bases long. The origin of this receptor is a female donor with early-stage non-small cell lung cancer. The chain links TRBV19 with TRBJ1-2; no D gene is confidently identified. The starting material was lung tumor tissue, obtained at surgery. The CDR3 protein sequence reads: CASNDAGYGYTF. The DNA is TGTGCCAGTAACGATGCGGGATACGGCTACACCTTC.